Presented here are 32 T cell receptor beta chains from one specimen sequenced in a study of cytomegalovirus exposure and HLA in healthy donors. In the PCR, 60 Vbeta and 13 Jbeta primers were used. Profiling relied on immunoSEQ multiplex PCR, and the TCRdb table lists in-frame clones only, not all of them. The sample includes about 200,000 clones, roughly 85% of them seen just once. Input material: PBMCs. These receptors were collected from a woman aged 50 to 60 in good health and CMV-seronegative.

V is TRBV29-1 and J is TRBJ1-1, with a tentative D call TRBD1 (5 bases). Trimming stripped 8 bases from V and 1 base from J, with 11 bases between. The CDR3 extends over 12 amino acids. Per the germline V gene, CDR1 is SQVTM and CDR2 is ANQGSEA. CDR3 region: CSLGDANTEAFF. CDR3 in DNA: TGCAGCTTAGGGGATGCGAACACTGAAGCTTTCTTT.

This clone was seen only once. V usage is TRBV18 and J usage is TRBJ2-2; a possible D gene is TRBD2 (6 bases). The CDR3 runs to 16 residues. CDR1 and CDR2 from the germline V gene are KGHSH and LQKENI. Between the trimmed V and J ends, which lost 1 base and 0 bases, there was a span of 9 bases. The CDR3 nucleotides read TGTGCCAGCTCACCACGATCGGGAGCGAACACCGGGGAGCTGTTTTTT. This sequence encodes CASSPRSGANTGELFF.

V usage is TRBV7-2 and J usage is TRBJ2-3; D might be TRBD2 (6 bases). CDR1 is SGHTA and CDR2 is FQGNSA in the germline V gene. This CDR3 has 16 residues. V gave up 2 bases and J gave up 0 bases, with 12 bases separating them. The CDR3 protein is CASSLWLGTSTDTQYF. CDR3 sequence (DNA): TGTGCCAGCAGCTTATGGTTGGGGACTAGCACAGATACGCAGTATTTT. Full variable domain (rest looked up from reference TRBV7-2 and TRBJ2-3): GAGVSQSPSNKVTEKGKDVELRCDPISGHTALYWYRQSLGQGLEFLIYFQGNSAPDKSGLPSDRFSAERTGGSVSTLTIQRTQQEDSAVYLCASSLWLGTSTDTQYFGPGTRLTVL.

This clone has just one count. The CDR3 spells CASNQGGLSPNTGELFF. CDR3 in DNA: TGTGCCAGCAACCAGGGGGGCCTGTCTCCGAACACCGGGGAGCTGTTTTTT. J is TRBJ2-2 and V is TRBV5-4, with D perhaps matching TRBD1 (7 bases). This CDR3 is built from 17 residues. Germline CDR1 and CDR2: SGHNT and YYREEE (reference sequence). V was clipped by 6 bases and J by 0 bases, with 18 bases between them.

The V gene is TRBV18, the J gene TRBJ1-5, with 7 positions matching TRBD1. CDR3 length: 15 amino acids. The V segment lost 4 bases and the J segment 6 bases; nucleotides outside the gene matches: 9. Germline V lookup: CDR1 KGHSH, CDR2 LQKENI. CDR3 sequence: CASSLMGQLVQPQHF. CDR3 nucleotide sequence: TGTGCCAGCTCACTGATGGGACAGCTCGTTCAGCCCCAGCATTTT.

V is TRBV14 and J is TRBJ2-5; 12 nucleotides agree with TRBD2. Looked up from germline, CDR1 is SGHDN and CDR2 is FVKESK. The junction had 2 bases not matched to a gene; V was cut back by 3 bases and J by 0 bases. The CDR3 totals 16 residues. The chain's CDR3 is CASSHRTSGDQETQYF. In DNA form, the CDR3 reads TGTGCCAGCAGCCACCGGACTAGCGGGGACCAAGAGACCCAGTACTTC.

In nucleotides, the CDR3 is TGTGCCAGCAGTGCCCAACTAGCGGGCCGACTCTACGAGCAGTACTTC. It translates to CASSAQLAGRLYEQYF. This sequence joins TRBV27 and TRBJ2-7, with 9 bases that match TRBD2. The J segment lost 3 bases and the V segment lost 5 bases, leaving 11 bases of the junction unmatched. Germline values: CDR1 MNHEY, CDR2 SMNVEV (reference sequence). This CDR3 spans 16 amino acids.

This clone was observed a few times. CDR3 sequence reads: CASSRGQGLPYEQYF. The DNA for the CDR3 is TGTGCCAGCAGCCGAGGACAGGGCCTACCCTACGAGCAGTACTTC. V and J are TRBV14 and TRBJ2-7; TRBD1 agrees at 8 bases. This CDR3 region has 15 residues. The junction had 7 bases not matched to a gene; V was cut back by 4 bases and J by 2 bases. The germline CDR1 and CDR2 sequences are SGHDN and FVKESK.

The chain uses TRBV10-2 and TRBJ2-7; TRBD1 matches 8 bases. The trim removed 6 bases at V and 1 base at J, leaving 8 bases unmatched. The CDR3 is made up of 15 amino acids. The germline gives CDR1 WSHSY, CDR2 SAAADI. CDR3 in amino acids: CASRIGTGASYEQYF. CDR3 in DNA: TGCGCCAGCAGAATAGGGACAGGCGCTTCCTACGAGCAGTACTTC.

The CDR3: CASSVQGSDEQYF. The DNA for the CDR3 is TGTGCCAGCAGCGTACAGGGAAGTGACGAGCAGTACTTC. This sequence joins TRBV11-2 and TRBJ2-7, with a weak D call TRBD1 (6 bases). CDR3 length: 13 amino acids. Germline CDR1 SGHAT, CDR2 FQNNGV. Trimming removed 5 bases at V and 5 bases at J, with 13 bases between.

The chain has TRBV5-1 and TRBJ2-5; TRBD2 might be the D (5 bases). The V gene's germline CDR1 is SGHRS and CDR2 YFSETQ. Trimming took 0 bases from V and 0 from J, leaving 12 bases between them. The CDR3 covers 16 residues. The CDR3 reads CASSLEAWRDQETQYF. In DNA form, the CDR3 reads TGCGCCAGCAGCTTGGAAGCGTGGCGGGACCAAGAGACCCAGTACTTC.

The chain couples TRBV7-9 to TRBJ2-7, with D perhaps TRBD2 (6 bases). CDR1 and CDR2 (germline): SEHNR, FQNEAQ (reference sequence). Trimming shortened V by 1 base and J by 4 bases, and 8 bases separated the two germline ends. The CDR3 is 13 residues long. In DNA, the CDR3 is TGTGCCAGCAGCTTAGATAGCGGTTACGAGCAGTACTTC. It translates to CASSLDSGYEQYF.

The chain is built from TRBV5-4 and TRBJ2-1; perhaps TRBD2 as D (6 bases). CDR3 length equals 16 residues. CDR1 SGHNT and CDR2 YYREEE come from the germline V gene (reference sequence). V was shortened by 2 bases and J by 5 bases, with 17 bases between the two germline ends. The CDR3 DNA reads TGTGCCAGCAGCTTCATCCGAGGACTATCAAACAATGAGCAGTTCTTC. It codes for CASSFIRGLSNNEQFF.

In this sample, this clone turned up a few times. The genes are TRBV6-5 and TRBJ2-7; D is unresolved. CDR1 is MNHEY, CDR2 SVGAGI, per germline. CDR3 size: 15 residues. Trimming took 0 bases from V and 2 from J, leaving 11 bases between them. The CDR3: CASSYSVTDTYEQYF. In DNA, the CDR3 is TGTGCCAGCAGTTACTCGGTAACCGACACCTACGAGCAGTACTTC.

This clone was seen more than once but under ten times. The CDR3, as DNA: TGTGCCAGCAGTGTTGCCGGGACAGGGCCCTACGAGCAGTACTTC. Amino acids: CASSVAGTGPYEQYF. This rearrangement joins TRBV25-1 to TRBJ2-7, with 9 bases matching TRBD1. The CDR3 runs to 15 residues. Trimming removed 4 bases from V and 2 bases from J; junction bases left unmatched: 6. Germline CDR1 reads MGHDK; CDR2 reads SYGVNS.

This chain links TRBV21-1 with TRBJ1-4. TRBV21-1 is recorded as a pseudogene. The CDR3 totals 16 residues. CDR3 loop: CASSARPLGRGEKLFF. The CDR3 coding sequence is TGTGCCAGCAGCGCCCGTCCCCTGGGGCGGGGTGAAAAACTGTTTTTT.

The chain couples TRBV4-2 to TRBJ1-2; D remains ambiguous. Trimming took off 1 base at V and 5 bases at J, with 14 bases between the two ends. From germline, CDR1 is LGHNA and CDR2 YNFKEQ. CDR3 length: 15 amino acids. The CDR3 DNA is TGTGCCAGCAGCCAAGGGTCGGGGAAGATATATGGCTACACCTTC. Translation gives CASSQGSGKIYGYTF.

This clone was observed a handful of times. V gene TRBV4-1 combines with J gene TRBJ2-1; TRBD1 is a possible D gene (5 bases). This CDR3 region has 14 residues. V dropped 0 bases and J dropped 6 bases, with 9 bases sitting between them. The germline gives CDR1 MGHRA, CDR2 YSYEKL. CDR3 in amino acids: CASSQDGRVNEQFF. The CDR3 nucleotides read TGCGCCAGCAGCCAAGATGGCAGGGTCAATGAGCAGTTCTTC.

The J gene is TRBJ2-5, the V gene TRBV5-1; no definite D call. Deletions cut 0 bases from V and 5 bases from J, with 11 bases between. This CDR3 has 14 residues. The germline V gene encodes CDR1 SGHRS and CDR2 YFSETQ. The CDR3 is CASSLAASWETQYF. As DNA, the CDR3 is TGCGCCAGCAGCTTGGCCGCGTCGTGGGAGACCCAGTACTTC.

This chain connects TRBV2 to TRBJ1-2; no clear D gene. CDR1 and CDR2 (germline): SNHLY, FYNNEI. Trimming left V 0 bases short and J 7 bases short, with 18 bases between. The length of the CDR3 is 16 residues. The DNA of the CDR3 is TGTGCCAGCAGTGAAGCGCTTATGCAGGCTGCTTTTGGCTACACCTTC. It is translated as CASSEALMQAAFGYTF.

The CDR3 reads CASSWGGRFTEAFF. As DNA, the CDR3 is TGTGCCAGCAGCTGGGGGGGCAGGTTTACCGAAGCTTTCTTT. The chain carries TRBV5-6 and TRBJ1-1; a weak D match, TRBD1 (6 bases). Germline V lookup: CDR1 SGHDT, CDR2 YYEEEE. The CDR3 extends over 14 amino acids. V lost 3 bases and J 8 bases, leaving 17 bases between the germline ends.

The sample holds one count of this clone. The rearrangement uses TRBV7-9 and TRBJ2-5, with 8 bases that match TRBD1. The germline CDR1 and CDR2 sequences are SEHNR and FQNEAQ (reference sequence). The CDR3 is 15 amino acids. The junction had 7 bases not matched to a gene; V was cut back by 4 bases and J by 3 bases. This CDR3 is CASSWLPGQEETQYF. CDR3 coding DNA: TGTGCCAGCAGCTGGCTTCCGGGACAGGAAGAGACCCAGTACTTC. Supplemented by reference TRBV7-9 and TRBJ2-5, the full variable domain reads DTGVSQNPRHKITKRGQNVTFRCDPISEHNRLYWYRQTLGQGPEFLTYFQNEAQLEKSRLLSDRFSAERPKGSFSTLEIQRTEQGDSAMYLCASSWLPGQEETQYFGPGTRLLVL.

The rearrangement uses TRBV5-4 and TRBJ1-2; 9 nucleotides align to TRBD1. The germline V gene has CDR1 SGHNT and CDR2 YYREEE (reference sequence). V dropped 0 bases and J dropped 7; count of bases not matched to a gene: 4. The CDR3 runs to 14 residues. CDR3 DNA: TGTGCCAGCAGCTTGGTACAGGGGGCCGGTGGCTACACCTTC. Protein sequence: CASSLVQGAGGYTF.

The chain carries TRBV28 and TRBJ1-2; D unclear. Germline CDR1 is MDHEN and CDR2 is SYDVKM. The CDR3 contains 11 residues. The V end was cut by 7 bases, the J end by 8 bases, with 11 bases between. CDR3: CASKRESGYTF. The DNA for the CDR3 is TGTGCCAGCAAACGGGAGTCCGGCTACACCTTC.

The chain links TRBV2 to TRBJ1-5; D remains ambiguous. Trimming removed 6 bases at V and 3 bases at J, with 15 bases between. CDR3 length: 15 residues. Germline CDR1 and CDR2: SNHLY and FYNNEI. CDR3 protein: CASRTVRQDNQPQHF. CDR3 DNA sequence: TGTGCCAGCAGGACCGTACGACAAGACAATCAGCCCCAGCATTTT.

To note about this clone: The sample has other DNA sequences that encode this CDR3 too. This chain joins TRBV27 and TRBJ2-2; D gene ambiguous. V shed 0 bases and J shed 2 bases, with 4 bases lying between them. Germline CDR1 and CDR2: MNHEY and SMNVEV (reference sequence). The CDR3 has 14 amino acids. The CDR3 sequence is CASSLSRNTGELFF. The CDR3 bases are TGTGCCAGCAGTTTATCGAGAAACACCGGGGAGCTGTTTTTT.

Turning to this clone: Additional DNA sequences in this sample encode the identical CDR3. The chain uses TRBV28 and TRBJ2-3; TRBD2 might be the D (6 bases). The CDR3 is made up of 14 amino acids. V lost 3 bases to trimming and J lost 0 bases, with 7 bases between them. The germline V gene has CDR1 MDHEN and CDR2 SYDVKM. The CDR3 nucleotides read TGTGCCAGCAGTTTGGGGACTAGCACAGATACGCAGTATTTT. Translated: CASSLGTSTDTQYF.

The V and J genes are TRBV5-1 and TRBJ1-5, with 11 bases identical to TRBD1. The CDR3 runs 15 residues. The J segment lost 5 bases and the V segment lost 4 bases, leaving 5 bases of the junction unmatched. Germline loops: CDR1 SGHRS, CDR2 YFSETQ. CDR3 bases: TGCGCCAGCAGCCGGACAGGGGGCGTCGATCAGCCCCAGCATTTT. This codes for CASSRTGGVDQPQHF.

J is TRBJ1-1 and V is TRBV4-2; 8 positions match TRBD1. Losses at the gene ends were 3 bases for V and 4 bases for J; bases not matched to a gene: 4. The CDR3 has 14 residues. CDR1 LGHNA and CDR2 YNFKEQ come from the germline V gene. The CDR3 DNA reads as TGTGCCAGCAGCCAGGCTACAGGGGGCACTGAAGCTTTCTTT. Protein: CASSQATGGTEAFF.

This clone was seen a few times. J is TRBJ2-3 and V is TRBV7-9; weak D call: TRBD1 (6 bases). In germline, CDR1 is SEHNR, CDR2 FQNEAQ (reference sequence). The CDR3 has 14 residues. Trimming shortened V by 3 bases and J by 3 bases, and 10 bases separated the two germline ends. This CDR3 reads CASSLRQGTDTQYF. For the CDR3, the DNA is TGTGCCAGCAGCTTGAGGCAGGGGACAGATACGCAGTATTTT.

This chain joins TRBV19 and TRBJ2-4, with D hard to call. CDR1 is LNHDA, CDR2 SQIVND, per germline (reference sequence). There are 16 residues in the CDR3. The V end was cut by 4 bases, the J end by 0 bases, with 13 bases between. The CDR3 reads CASSNFGVLAKNIQYF. CDR3 DNA sequence: TGTGCCAGTAGTAACTTCGGAGTTCTAGCCAAAAACATTCAGTACTTC. Full variable domain (remainder filled in from reference TRBV19 and TRBJ2-4): DGGITQSPKYLFRKEGQNVTLSCEQNLNHDAMYWYRQDPGQGLRLIYYSQIVNDFQKGDIAEGYSVSREKKESFPLTVTSAQKNPTAFYLCASSNFGVLAKNIQYFGAGTRLSVL.

This sequence joins TRBV6-1 and TRBJ2-7, with 12 bases lining up with TRBD2. Looked up from germline, CDR1 is MNHNS and CDR2 is SASEGT. Trimming took 4 bases from V and 7 from J; bases not matched to a gene: 5. The CDR3 loop spans 14 amino acids. Written as DNA, the CDR3 is TGTGCCAGCAGTGGAAGACTAGCGGGAGATGAGCAGTACTTC. Encoded protein: CASSGRLAGDEQYF.